Listed here are 26 T cell receptor beta chains from one sample, sequenced in a study of CD4 T cells in relation to SARS-CoV-2 and coronaviruses. TCRdb's copy holds only in-frame clones and misses some; the assay was immunoSEQ multiplex PCR. The data hold fewer than 20,000 clones, with approximately 70% observed a single time. The unexposed donors gave CD4+ T cells in about 2011-2019, prior to COVID-19. The cells were cultured for over eight days before CD4+ T cells were isolated. Antigen specificity for these receptors is unknown. Sequencing was done on a sample of CD4+ T cells from PBMCs, cultured in vitro. These receptors were collected from a human donor in good health.

This clone was observed once. The chain combines TRBV7-2 with TRBJ1-2; D is uncertain. The V and J ends lost 4 bases and 7 bases respectively, with 16 bases between them. Germline V lookup: CDR1 SGHTA, CDR2 FQGNSA. The CDR3 spans 14 residues. Written as DNA, the CDR3 is TGTGCCAGCAGCTCATCGGGAGAGACTGCTGGCTACACCTTC. The encoded protein is CASSSSGETAGYTF.

This chain uses TRBV7-3 with TRBJ2-6; D not certain. Germline loops: CDR1 SGHTA, CDR2 FQGTGA. CDR3 length: 16 amino acids. Trimming cost V 1 base and J 0 bases, with 7 bases left between them. CDR3 bases: TGTGCCAGCAGCTTAAATACCGGCTCTGGGGCCAACGTCCTGACTTTC. It encodes CASSLNTGSGANVLTF.

This clone was found once. J is TRBJ2-3 and V is TRBV3-1 (or the pseudogene TRBV3-2); 7 bases map to TRBD2. CDR1 LGHDT and CDR2 YNNKEL come from the germline V gene (reference sequence). V shed 3 bases and J 6 bases; nucleotides not matched to a gene: 15. This CDR3 has 17 amino acids. The CDR3 sequence is CASSHVRRAGAFDTQYF. The CDR3 DNA follows: TGTGCCAGCAGCCATGTCCGTCGGGCGGGAGCCTTCGATACGCAGTATTTT.

CDR3: CASSSGTSGGQYVEQYF. DNA of the CDR3: TGCGCCAGCAGCTCGGGGACTAGCGGGGGCCAGTACGTCGAGCAGTACTTC. This chain uses TRBV5-1 with TRBJ2-7; 14 bases map to TRBD2. CDR3 length: 17 amino acids. Germline assignment: CDR1 SGHRS and CDR2 YFSETQ. With V trimmed by 3 bases and J by 6 bases, 11 bases remained unmatched.

The chain couples TRBV10-1 to TRBJ2-5; no clear D. Trimming removed 0 bases at V and 2 bases at J, with 1 base between. This CDR3 contains 12 residues. Germline V gives CDR1 WNHNN, CDR2 SYGVQD (reference sequence). The CDR3 region has the DNA TGCGCCAGCAGTGAGTCGCAAGAGACCCAGTACTTC. This sequence encodes CASSESQETQYF.

V is TRBV7-8 and J is TRBJ2-2; D gene unclear. Germline loops: CDR1 SGHVS, CDR2 FQNEAQ. V was cut by 2 bases and J by 1 base, with 5 bases left in between. This CDR3 has 14 residues. Here the CDR3 reads CASSLRGNTGELFF. The CDR3 DNA follows: TGTGCCAGCAGCTTAAGAGGGAACACCGGGGAGCTGTTTTTT.

The chain is built from TRBV19 and TRBJ2-7, with D unresolved. Trimming left V 3 bases short and J 0 bases short, with 6 bases between. Germline CDR1 reads LNHDA; CDR2 reads SQIVND (reference sequence). The CDR3 is 13 amino acids. This CDR3 is CASSMQDSYEQYF. CDR3 DNA sequence: TGTGCCAGTAGTATGCAGGACTCCTACGAGCAGTACTTC.

This clone was detected only once. This rearrangement joins TRBV2 to TRBJ2-2, with D hard to call. V was shortened by 7 bases and J by 6 bases, with 9 bases between the two germline ends. The CDR3 is 12 amino acids. Germline lookup yields CDR1 SNHLY and CDR2 FYNNEI. In DNA, the CDR3 is TGTGCCAGCACCCAGGCTGCCGGGGAGCTGTTTTTT. Its translation: CASTQAAGELFF.

V gene TRBV5-6 combines with J gene TRBJ2-6; 10 bases map to TRBD1. This CDR3 contains 17 residues. Per germline, CDR1 SGHDT and CDR2 YYEEEE. V shed 2 bases and J 4 bases; nucleotides not matched to a gene: 6. CDR3 in DNA: TGTGCCAGCAGCTTTGACAGGGGGCATTTGGGGGCCAACGTCCTGACTTTC. Its protein product is CASSFDRGHLGANVLTF.

The chain couples TRBV11-2 to TRBJ2-7, with no clear D. The CDR3 extends over 12 amino acids. The germline gives CDR1 SGHAT, CDR2 FQNNGV. The ends were cut back, 1 base at V and 7 bases at J, with 8 bases in the middle. For the CDR3, the DNA is TGTGCCAGCAGCTTAGCAGTAGGAGAGCAGTACTTC. Protein sequence: CASSLAVGEQYF.

The chain couples TRBV7-2 to TRBJ2-6, with a weak D call TRBD2 (5 bases). Looked up from germline, CDR1 is SGHTA and CDR2 is FQGNSA. The V end was cut by 4 bases, the J end by 4 bases, with 17 bases between. The CDR3 totals 17 residues. CDR3 residues: CASSSPTRAYGANVLTF. CDR3 in DNA: TGTGCCAGCAGCTCACCGACGAGGGCGTACGGGGCCAACGTCCTGACTTTC.

The J gene is TRBJ1-2, the V gene TRBV5-1; weak D call: TRBD1 (5 bases). The ends were cut back, 1 base at V and 3 bases at J, with 13 bases in the middle. Germline V lookup: CDR1 SGHRS, CDR2 YFSETQ. This CDR3 is 15 amino acids long. CDR3 sequence (DNA): TGCGCCAGCAGCTTGAGCAGTGGGGGAGACTATGGCTACACCTTC. Its protein product is CASSLSSGGDYGYTF.

V and J are TRBV5-1 and TRBJ2-5, with a tentative D call TRBD2 (5 bases). Trimming took off 5 bases at V and 4 bases at J, with 15 bases between the two ends. CDR1 SGHRS and CDR2 YFSETQ come from the germline V gene. The CDR3 totals 14 residues. Here the CDR3 reads CASRWGEGTETQYF. CDR3 coding DNA: TGCGCCAGCAGGTGGGGAGAGGGTACAGAGACCCAGTACTTC.

This chain links TRBV7-2 with TRBJ2-5; D gene ambiguous. V was trimmed by 5 bases and J by 8 bases, leaving 9 bases between them. The CDR3 loop spans 11 amino acids. Germline V gene lookup returns CDR1 SGHTA and CDR2 FQGNSA. The CDR3 DNA sequence: TGTGCCAGCAGCGCAAGGTATACCCAGTACTTC. This sequence encodes CASSARYTQYF.

The chain joins TRBV7-9 to TRBJ2-3; D is perhaps TRBD1 (6 bases). The CDR3 totals 16 residues. CDR1 and CDR2 from the germline V gene are SEHNR and FQNEAQ (reference sequence). Deletions cut 1 base from V and 0 bases from J, with 11 bases between. The CDR3 here is CASSLDDRPSTDTQYF. The CDR3 DNA sequence: TGTGCCAGCAGCTTAGACGACAGGCCTAGCACAGATACGCAGTATTTT.

The rearrangement joins TRBV5-5 to TRBJ1-4; possibly TRBD1 for D (6 bases). CDR1 and CDR2 (germline): SGHKS, YYEKEE (reference sequence). The CDR3 sequence is 16 residues long. Trimming removed 1 base from V and 3 bases from J, with 13 bases in between. The CDR3 DNA reads as TGTGCCAGCAGCTTGTCGCAGGGGTTAGCTAATGAAAAACTGTTTTTT. Translation: CASSLSQGLANEKLFF. The full variable domain, its missing parts supplied by reference TRBV5-5 and TRBJ1-4, is DAGVTQSPTHLIKTRGQQVTLRCSPISGHKSVSWYQQVLGQGPQFIFQYYEKEERGRGNFPDRFSARQFPNYSSELNVNALLLGDSALYLCASSLSQGLANEKLFFGSGTQLSVL.

The chain joins TRBV3-1 (or the pseudogene TRBV3-2) to TRBJ1-5; D remains ambiguous. V was cut by 4 bases and J by 0 bases, with 10 bases left in between. This CDR3 region has 15 residues. Germline V gives CDR1 LGHDT, CDR2 YNNKEL (reference sequence). CDR3 amino acids: CASSPDTLSNQPQHF. Here the CDR3 DNA reads TGTGCCAGCAGCCCTGACACCCTTAGCAATCAGCCCCAGCATTTT.

The V gene is TRBV7-9, the J gene TRBJ2-3; 7 bases are a match to TRBD1. In germline, CDR1 is SEHNR, CDR2 FQNEAQ (reference sequence). The junction had 7 bases not matched to a gene; V was cut back by 4 bases and J by 3 bases. The CDR3 covers 15 residues. DNA of the CDR3: TGTGCCAGCAGCTCGACAGGGATCGGGACAGATACGCAGTATTTT. It yields the protein CASSSTGIGTDTQYF.

V is TRBV6-6 and J is TRBJ1-2; no firm D call. The CDR3 is 14 residues long. The V end was cut by 4 bases, the J end by 2 bases, with 11 bases between. The germline CDR1 and CDR2 sequences are MNHNY and SVGAGI (reference sequence). The CDR3 region has the DNA TGTGCCAGCAGTTTTCGTGGGCTAAACTATGGCTACACCTTC. As protein: CASSFRGLNYGYTF.

The table lists this clone with a few counts. The chain joins TRBV19 to TRBJ2-1, with D perhaps being TRBD1 or TRBD2 (5 bases each). CDR1 and CDR2 (germline): LNHDA, SQIVND (reference sequence). V lost 6 bases, J lost 6 bases, and 15 bases lay in between. The CDR3 spans 14 residues. The CDR3 is CASRYSGRPNEQFF. The CDR3 DNA follows: TGTGCCAGTAGGTATTCGGGACGCCCCAATGAGCAGTTCTTC.

The rearrangement links TRBV6-1 to TRBJ1-5; a possible D gene is TRBD1 (5 bases). V was pared by 4 bases and J by 0 bases, with 13 bases between. The CDR3 length is 16 residues. Germline V gene sequence: CDR1 MNHNS, CDR2 SASEGT. Here the CDR3 reads CASSAWDVHSNQPQHF. As DNA, the CDR3 is TGTGCCAGCAGTGCCTGGGACGTTCATAGCAATCAGCCCCAGCATTTT.

This clone was counted once. V and J are TRBV4-1 and TRBJ1-1; 9 positions agree with TRBD1. V gave up 0 bases and J gave up 6 bases; unmatched junction bases: 2. The CDR3 is 14 amino acids. Germline assignment: CDR1 MGHRA and CDR2 YSYEKL. CDR3 in amino acids: CASSQDTGGPEAFF. As DNA, the CDR3 is TGCGCCAGCAGCCAAGATACAGGGGGCCCTGAAGCTTTCTTT.

J is TRBJ1-5 and V is TRBV6-2 or TRBV6-3; D remains unclear. The germline V and J ends were trimmed by 2 bases and 2 bases, with 7 bases remaining between them. From germline, CDR1 is MNHEY and CDR2 SVGEGT. The CDR3 totals 14 residues. CDR3: CASSYSGGNQPQHF. CDR3 nucleotides: TGTGCCAGCAGTTACAGTGGAGGCAATCAGCCCCAGCATTTT.

The CDR3 sequence is CASSEIGAEAGELFF. In DNA, the CDR3 is TGTGCCAGCAGTGAAATAGGGGCTGAAGCCGGGGAGCTGTTTTTT. The chain combines TRBV6-1 with TRBJ2-2, with D tentatively TRBD1 (5 bases). The CDR3 has 15 amino acids. Per germline, CDR1 MNHNS and CDR2 SASEGT. V lost 2 bases, J lost 6 bases, and 13 bases lay in between.

The table lists this clone with a few counts. The rearrangement joins TRBV5-4 to TRBJ2-1, with 7 nucleotides matching TRBD1. The CDR3 spans 16 residues. Germline assignment: CDR1 SGHNT and CDR2 YYREEE (reference sequence). J was trimmed by 5 bases and V by 0 bases; bases with no gene match: 8. This CDR3 reads CASSLAVRQGNNEQFF. The CDR3 DNA reads as TGTGCCAGCAGCTTGGCCGTAAGACAGGGTAACAATGAGCAGTTCTTC.

The chain is built from TRBV6-5 and TRBJ2-5, with D possibly matching TRBD1 (7 bases). Germline CDR1 reads MNHEY; CDR2 reads SVGAGI. Trimming took off 5 bases at V and 6 bases at J, with 19 bases between the two ends. The length of the CDR3 is 15 residues. The CDR3: CASSLGHRGGKTQYF. CDR3 coding DNA: TGTGCCAGCAGTCTGGGACACAGGGGAGGAAAGACCCAGTACTTC.